This T cell receptor (beta chain) comes out of a study of blood T cell repertoires in COVID-19. The overall study: Both acute and convalescent COVID-19 samples were obtained from the United States, Italy and Spain. PBMCs, B-cell-depleted T cells, or T cells provided the cDNA or gDNA that made up the material.

Study processing details: Amplification of reference gene primers was used by the study to estimate nucleated cell counts. Method: immunoSEQ multiplex PCR; TCRdb's copy keeps in-frame clones and lacks some. V, J and clone size are taken as reported in that table, and D and trimming were inferred from the DNA itself. The data contain 140,000 to 150,000 clones, 75% to 90% of them seen just once; the ten biggest clones take up approximately 3.5%. The ends lost 7 bases at V and 2 bases at J; junction bases unmatched: 3. Looked up from germline, CDR1 is WSHSY and CDR2 is SAAADI. There are 15 residues in the CDR3.

Input material: peripheral blood. The receptor comes from a man aged 65 to 79 who had recovered from COVID-19. This chain uses TRBV10-2 with TRBJ2-3, with 13 bases matching TRBD2. CDR3 in amino acids: CASTTSGRFTDTQYF. CDR3 in DNA: TGCGCCAGCACGACTAGCGGGAGGTTCACAGATACGCAGTATTTT.